This T cell receptor beta chain was identified in a study of T cell responses to AZD1222 COVID-19 vaccine. Sequencing used immunoSEQ multiplex PCR; TCRdb keeps in-frame clones, though not all of them. Here the sample spans 150,000 to 200,000 clones, under 95% being singletons. With 1 base removed from V and 0 bases from J, the gap between germline ends came to 4 bases. Germline CDR1 is SGHVS and CDR2 is FNYEAQ. CDR3 length equals 14 residues. The sequence derives from an adult in good health. The chain has TRBV7-6 and TRBJ1-5; no definite D call. The starting material was peripheral blood, obtained on day 0 of AZD1222 vaccination. In nucleotides, the CDR3 is TGTGCCAGCAGCTTAGACAGTAGCAATCAGCCCCAGCATTTT. It is translated as CASSLDSSNQPQHF.